This T cell receptor (beta chain) was documented in a study of blood T cell repertoires in COVID-19. Germline CDR1 and CDR2: KGHDR and SFDVKD. V lost 3 bases to trimming and J lost 5 bases; unmatched junction nucleotides: 11. This CDR3 comprises 16 residues. Sequenced by immunoSEQ multiplex PCR; TCRdb stores in-frame clones only, minus some. The profile shows over 90,000 clones, around nine tenths of them singletons. Source material: peripheral blood. The receptor was derived from a woman in her 70s with acute or convalescent COVID-19. V gene TRBV24-1 combines with J gene TRBJ2-5; TRBD2 matches at 7 bases. CDR3 bases: TGTGCCACCAGTGATGGGAGACTAGCCCGAGGGGAGACCCAGTACTTC. This encodes CATSDGRLARGETQYF.